This T cell receptor beta chain was sequenced during a study of T cell repertoires in cytomegalovirus infection. Study overall: Epitope selection comprised recently identified HLA-C-restricted CMV epitopes and well-studied HLA-B-restricted CMV epitopes. Public TCR beta signatures indicated both CMV infection and matching HLA type.

Germline V gives CDR1 SGHVS, CDR2 FNYEAQ. V was trimmed by 8 bases and J by 0 bases, leaving 8 bases between them. The CDR3 is 13 amino acids. One entry per CDR3 protein results from TCRdb running MiXCR on the reads. The repertoire holds 900,000 to 950,000 distinct CDR3 sequences, with approximately 31% as singletons. In this sample, this clonotype turned up many times. Its target is unknown. General observations from the study: HLA-C-restricted TCR beta clonotypes specific for CMV led the ex vivo response. The cumulative frequency of public TCR beta families identified carriers of CMV plus the relevant HLA.

This sequence joins TRBV7-6 and TRBJ2-1, with D possibly TRBD1 on 5 matching bases. The sample in question was cultured CD8+ T cells from PBMCs, obtained from culture after CMV antigen stimulation. This TCR came from a human donor in good health (CMV status not recorded). Some clones in this sample may be carry-over from other donors' samples. CDR3 sequence (DNA): TGTGCCAGCGCCCAGGGCTCCTACAATGAGCAGTTCTTC. It is translated as CASAQGSYNEQFF.